The TCR beta chain under discussion was sequenced for a study of radiotherapy plus CTLA-4 blockade in lung cancer. CDR1 is SGHNT and CDR2 is YENEEA in the germline V gene. Trimming took 5 bases from V and 2 from J; bases not matched to a gene: 7. The CDR3 runs to 16 residues. Produced via immunoSEQ multiplex PCR; TCRdb's table is partial and in-frame only. The repertoire holds around 43,000 clones, with 65% to 75% as singletons. The sequencing used peripheral blood, collected from a patient treated with radiotherapy plus ipilimumab. This sequence joins TRBV11-3 and TRBJ2-2; TRBD2 matches 8 bases. The receptor comes from a human donor with non-small cell lung cancer who had stable disease on radiotherapy plus ipilimumab. CDR3 nucleotide sequence: TGTGCCAGCAGCACCTTAGCGGGGAGCAACACCGGGGAGCTGTTTTTT. It is translated as CASSTLAGSNTGELFF.